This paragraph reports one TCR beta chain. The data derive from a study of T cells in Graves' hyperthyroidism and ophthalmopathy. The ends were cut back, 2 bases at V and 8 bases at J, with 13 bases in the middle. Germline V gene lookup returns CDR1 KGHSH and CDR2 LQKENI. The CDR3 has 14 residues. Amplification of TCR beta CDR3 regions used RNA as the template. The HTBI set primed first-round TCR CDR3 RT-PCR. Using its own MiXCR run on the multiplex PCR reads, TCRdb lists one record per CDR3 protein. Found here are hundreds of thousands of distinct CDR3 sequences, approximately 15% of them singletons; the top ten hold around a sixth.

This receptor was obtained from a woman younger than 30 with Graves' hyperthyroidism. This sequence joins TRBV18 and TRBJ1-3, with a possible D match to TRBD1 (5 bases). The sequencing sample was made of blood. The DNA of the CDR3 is TGTGCCAGCTCACCAGCGGGCAGGGCGGACACCATATATTTT. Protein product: CASSPAGRADTIYF.